The source of this T cell receptor beta chain is a study of blood T cell repertoires in COVID-19. In the study overall: The cDNA or gDNA used as material had been derived from T cells, B-cell-depleted T cells, or PBMCs.

All enrollees were about 18 to 89 years old and from 25 or so US areas. Participants reported their clinical history, and cohort assignment relied on those reports. Repertoires were generated with immunoSEQ multiplex PCR, while TCRdb's copy carries only in-frame clones and drops some. The table includes 350,000 or so clones, 70% to 90% detected once. Per the germline V gene, CDR1 is SEHNR and CDR2 is FQNEAQ (reference sequence). The J segment lost 7 bases and the V segment lost 5 bases, leaving 6 bases of the junction unmatched. This CDR3 region has 14 residues. The V gene is TRBV7-9, the J gene TRBJ1-2; 11 bases are a match to TRBD1. This clonotype originated in a woman aged 40-49 years with acute COVID-19. The specimen sequenced was PBMCs or T cells enriched from blood (not recorded which). The CDR3, as DNA: TGTGCCAGCAGCCCAAGGACAGGGGGCATTGGCTACACCTTC. It codes for CASSPRTGGIGYTF.